Detailed here is one T cell receptor beta chain. This receptor's antigen is unknown. No base qualities exist here, and no much larger clone lies one base off it. The data were obtained in a study of blood T cell repertoires in COVID-19 (dated by TCRdb to the early 2020s). A note on the overall study: The collaborator samples originated in the United States, Italy and Spain and spanned the acute and convalescent phases of COVID-19. The prospective study material was composed of cDNA or gDNA derived from T cells, B-cell-depleted T cells, or PBMCs. The dataset comprised deeply sampled blood TCRbeta repertoires from subjects exposed to, actively infected with, or recovered from COVID-19. A freely available public database, intended as a resource for researchers studying the immune response to SARS-CoV-2, is where the repertoires were released. The samples were drawn from the first 160 participants of the ongoing ImmuneRACE study and from some 1,300 subjects provided by 6 global collaborators. A de-identified subject ID, COVID-19 status, age in years and sex were almost always included in the sample metadata. Where HLA class I and class II types were available, the types were taken from metadata supplied by the sample provider, not from assay-based typing.

From a lookup of the germline V gene, CDR1 and CDR2 are MGHRA and YSYEKL. Inclusive of the bounding cysteine and phenylalanine, the CDR3 is 13 residues long. CDR3 DNA only is kept here, 39 bases in frame from base 1. Trimming removed 4 bases from V and 2 bases from J, leaving 5 bases between the germline ends. Findings and caveats that apply to the study as a whole: The amount of clinical and demographic metadata varied by source and participant and was provided uncurated.

TCRbeta CDR3 regions were amplified from genomic DNA by means of the immunoSEQ Assay, a bias-controlled multiplex PCR. As for how the authors treated the data: The number of nucleated cells in each sample was estimated by amplification of reference gene primers within the assay. To quantify the absolute abundance of each unique TCRbeta CDR3 rearrangement, sequence reads were collapsed and filtered. Productive Simpson clonality was computed per sample as the square root of Simpson's diversity index over productive rearrangements. The table comes from immuneACCESS by way of TCRdb, which keeps in-frame sequences with V and J called. Part of the clones is missing from these tables; in studies checked, under half for an unresolved V gene and the rest for unknown reasons. V and J calls and clone size are given by that table; D and trimming were obtained from the DNA. The sample profile shows about 360,000 clones; 88% of them were found once. The ten largest clones add up to approximately 2.1% of the sample.

Participants in the prospective study were enrolled through a virtual design, were aged about 18 to 100 years, and lived in roughly 24 United States geographic areas. In the prospective study, cohorts were assigned on the basis of participant-reported clinical history obtained from a screening survey and a study questionnaire. Each participant in the prospective study had whole blood, serum and a nasopharyngeal or oropharyngeal swab collected by mobile phlebotomists. Prospective study participants could optionally give additional blood draws and questionnaires over a roughly two-month period. Prospective study blood samples were shipped either frozen or at room temperature before DNA extraction.

Rearrangement joined TRBV4-1 to TRBJ2-2; there is no confident call for the D gene. The sequence was obtained from a woman aged 40 to 50 with acute COVID-19. Sequencing was carried out using PBMCs or T cells enriched from blood (not recorded which). The nucleotide sequence is given as TGCGCCAGCAGCCGAGTAAACACCGGGGAGCTGTTTTTT. It translates as CASSRVNTGELFF.